This T cell receptor beta chain was found in a study of cytomegalovirus exposure and HLA in healthy donors. With regard to this clone: Its antigen is unidentified.

Study-wide points: The TCR clusters that emerged in the first cohort tended, a later analysis found, to co-occur in the approximately 130 validation repertoires. Published work reported that the classifier diagnosed cytomegalovirus status with high specificity and sensitivity. There were over 150 TCR beta chains listed as cytomegalovirus-associated. In vitro, three CMV-associated chains proved specific for CMV antigens.

Only in-frame clones appear in the TCRdb table, and some are missing; sequencing was by immunoSEQ multiplex PCR. Of 250,000 to 300,000 clones listed, around 90% are singletons. V shed 0 bases and J shed 3 bases, with 13 bases lying between them. Germline V lookup: CDR1 SGHRS, CDR2 YFSETQ. CDR3 length: 15 amino acids. Sequencing was performed on PBMCs. The clonotype originates from a woman under 30 in good health and CMV-seronegative. V and J are TRBV5-1 and TRBJ2-7; D not certain. CDR3 nucleotide sequence: TGCGCCAGCAGCTTGGGGCCGGGCGGAGACTACGAGCAGTACGTC. Its protein is CASSLGPGGDYEQYV.